The 2 T cell receptor beta chains listed next were all sequenced from one sample in a study of blood T cell repertoires in COVID-19. TCRdb's copy holds only in-frame clones and misses some; the assay was immunoSEQ multiplex PCR. The sample shows approximately 450,000 clones, 87% of them seen only once. The sequenced material came from PBMCs or T cells enriched from blood (not recorded which). The source of these receptors is a woman aged 18-35 years with acute COVID-19.

This chain uses TRBV5-1 with TRBJ2-7, with D unclear. The germline V and J ends were trimmed by 1 base and 0 bases, with 8 bases remaining between them. The CDR3 runs to 14 residues. Germline-derived CDR1 and CDR2 are SGHRS and YFSETQ. CDR3 sequence reads: CASSLQVSSYEQYF. The CDR3 nucleotides read TGCGCCAGCAGCTTGCAGGTTAGCTCCTACGAGCAGTACTTC.

This clone occurred once. The chain is built from TRBV7-3 and TRBJ2-2; TRBD1 agrees at 9 bases. The CDR3 is 15 amino acids. Germline V gives CDR1 SGHTA, CDR2 FQGTGA. The junction had 4 bases not matched to a gene; V was cut back by 0 bases and J by 8 bases. The CDR3 spells CASSLTTGGAGELFF. The CDR3 coding sequence is TGTGCCAGCAGCTTAACCACAGGGGGCGCGGGGGAGCTGTTTTTT.